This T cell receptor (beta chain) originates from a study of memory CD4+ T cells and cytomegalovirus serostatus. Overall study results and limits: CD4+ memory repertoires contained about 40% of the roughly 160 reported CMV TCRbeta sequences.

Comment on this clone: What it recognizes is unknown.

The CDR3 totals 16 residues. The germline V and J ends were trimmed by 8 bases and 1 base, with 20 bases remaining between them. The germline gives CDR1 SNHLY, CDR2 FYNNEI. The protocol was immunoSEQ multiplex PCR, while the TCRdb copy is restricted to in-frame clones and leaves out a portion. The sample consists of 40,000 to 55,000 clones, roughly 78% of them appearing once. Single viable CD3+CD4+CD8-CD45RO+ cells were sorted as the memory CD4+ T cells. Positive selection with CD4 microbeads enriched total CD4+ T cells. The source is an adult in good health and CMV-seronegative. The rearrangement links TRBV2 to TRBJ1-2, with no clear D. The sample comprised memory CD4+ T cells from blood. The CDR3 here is CASFTGKNQINYGYTF. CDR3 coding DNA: TGTGCCAGCTTCACTGGGAAGAACCAAATTAACTATGGCTACACCTTC.